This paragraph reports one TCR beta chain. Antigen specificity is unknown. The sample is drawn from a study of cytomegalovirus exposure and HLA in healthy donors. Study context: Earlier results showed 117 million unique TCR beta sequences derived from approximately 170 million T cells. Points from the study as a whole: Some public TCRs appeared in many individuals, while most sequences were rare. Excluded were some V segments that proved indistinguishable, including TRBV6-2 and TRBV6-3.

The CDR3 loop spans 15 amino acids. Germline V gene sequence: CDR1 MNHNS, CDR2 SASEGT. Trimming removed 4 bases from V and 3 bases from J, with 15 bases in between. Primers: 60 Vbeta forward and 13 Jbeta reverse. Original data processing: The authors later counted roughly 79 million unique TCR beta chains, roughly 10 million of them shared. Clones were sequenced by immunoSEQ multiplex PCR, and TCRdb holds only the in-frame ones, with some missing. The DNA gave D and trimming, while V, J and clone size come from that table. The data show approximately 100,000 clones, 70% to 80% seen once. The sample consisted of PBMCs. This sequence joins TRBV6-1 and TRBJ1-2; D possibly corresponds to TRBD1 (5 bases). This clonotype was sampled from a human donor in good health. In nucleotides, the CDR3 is TGTGCCAGCAGTGGTTCAGGGTGGGGCCACTATGGCTACACCTTC. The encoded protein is CASSGSGWGHYGYTF.